Shown below are 2 T cell receptor beta chains from a single sample sequenced in a study of cytomegalovirus exposure and HLA in healthy donors. Primers: 60 Vbeta forward and 13 Jbeta reverse. Data came from immunoSEQ multiplex PCR; TCRdb stores just in-frame clones and leaves some out. Here the sample spans under 110,000 clones, 70% to 85% being singletons. Sequenced: PBMCs. The receptors were gathered from a boy aged 10-17 years in good health and CMV-seronegative.

This chain connects TRBV6-5 to TRBJ1-4; tentatively, D is TRBD1 (6 bases). The CDR3 consists of 15 residues. Between the trimmed V and J ends, which lost 5 bases and 8 bases, there was a span of 18 bases. Germline V CDR1 and CDR2: MNHEY, SVGAGI. This CDR3 reads CASSATGSRREKLFF. The CDR3, as DNA: TGTGCCAGCAGTGCTACAGGGAGCCGGAGGGAAAAACTGTTTTTT.

The chain couples TRBV28 to TRBJ1-5; weak D call: TRBD1 (5 bases). Germline assignment: CDR1 MDHEN and CDR2 SYDVKM. CDR3 size: 15 residues. Trimming pared 6 bases from V and 10 bases from J, leaving 22 bases between. CDR3 protein: CASRLDQGLFRPQHF. As DNA, the CDR3 is TGTGCCAGCAGACTCGATCAGGGTCTCTTTCGTCCCCAGCATTTT.